A single sample is the source of the 17 T cell receptor beta chains below, sequenced in a study of T cell responses to AZD1222 COVID-19 vaccine. Generated by immunoSEQ multiplex PCR, the TCRdb table keeps only in-frame clones and is missing some. The repertoire holds roughly 72,000 clones, with 85% as singletons. Sequencing used peripheral blood, obtained on day 0 of AZD1222 vaccination. The receptors shown here come from an adult in good health.

V gene TRBV7-9 combines with J gene TRBJ1-3; D call uncertain. The CDR3 runs to 16 residues. V was pared by 5 bases and J by 0 bases, with 14 bases between. Germline loops: CDR1 SEHNR, CDR2 FQNEAQ (reference sequence). CDR3 sequence reads: CASSPRLSPSGNTIYF. CDR3 coding DNA: TGTGCCAGCAGCCCGCGTCTGTCGCCCTCTGGAAACACCATATATTTT.

The chain has TRBV3-1 (or the pseudogene TRBV3-2) and TRBJ2-7; D assignment may be TRBD1 or TRBD2 (5 bases each). V was trimmed by 5 bases and J by 1 base, leaving 9 bases between them. Looked up from germline, CDR1 is LGHDT and CDR2 is YNNKEL (reference sequence). The CDR3 totals 13 residues. The CDR3 sequence is CASSTWGSYEQYF. Written as DNA, the CDR3 is TGTGCCAGCAGCACCTGGGGGTCCTACGAGCAGTACTTC.

V usage is TRBV7-2 and J usage is TRBJ2-1; possible D gene TRBD1, 6 bases. The CDR3 runs 15 residues. V shed 1 base and J shed 1 base, with 8 bases lying between them. Germline V gene lookup returns CDR1 SGHTA and CDR2 FQGNSA. CDR3 bases: TGTGCCAGCAGCTTAGATAGGGGGTCCTACAATGAGCAGTTCTTC. Translating gives CASSLDRGSYNEQFF.

The chain is built from TRBV12-3 or TRBV12-4 and TRBJ1-5; D remains ambiguous. Trimming took 6 bases from V and 4 from J, leaving 4 bases between them. This CDR3 is built from 11 residues. CDR3 in amino acids: CASRQNQPQHF. The CDR3 DNA is TGTGCCAGCAGACAGAATCAGCCCCAGCATTTT.

The chain combines TRBV6-2 or TRBV6-3 with TRBJ2-7; D call uncertain. V was cut by 2 bases and J by 3 bases, with 8 bases left in between. Germline CDR1 reads MNHEY; CDR2 reads SVGEGT. The CDR3 is made up of 13 amino acids. The CDR3, as DNA: TGTGCCAGCAGTTACGAGGAAGACTACGAGCAGTACTTC. Translating it yields CASSYEEDYEQYF.

The chain links TRBV6-1 to TRBJ2-2; 11 bases are a match to TRBD2. Germline V gene sequence: CDR1 MNHNS, CDR2 SASEGT. Unmatched junction bases numbered 7, after V lost 2 bases and J lost 5 bases. CDR3 size: 17 residues. The DNA of the CDR3 is TGTGCCAGCAGTGAAATGATAGCGGGAGGGCGTACCGGGGAGCTGTTTTTT. As protein: CASSEMIAGGRTGELFF.

This chain uses TRBV5-1 with TRBJ2-7, with a tentative D call TRBD1 (6 bases). This CDR3 contains 17 residues. Trimming removed 7 bases from V and 7 bases from J, with 30 bases in between. Germline V CDR1 and CDR2: SGHRS, YFSETQ. CDR3: CASALGGQGTSQGEQYF. The DNA for the CDR3 is TGCGCCAGCGCTTTAGGCGGGCAGGGGACCTCTCAGGGGGAGCAGTACTTC.

The genes are TRBV5-1 and TRBJ2-3; maybe TRBD1 (5 bases). The CDR3 totals 16 residues. Germline V gives CDR1 SGHRS, CDR2 YFSETQ. V dropped 4 bases and J dropped 0 bases, with 15 bases sitting between them. The CDR3 DNA is TGCGCCAGCAGCATGGGGCGGCAGAGTAGCACAGATACGCAGTATTTT. Amino acids: CASSMGRQSSTDTQYF. The full variable domain, rest sourced from reference TRBV5-1 and TRBJ2-3, is KAGVTQTPRYLIKTRGQQVTLSCSPISGHRSVSWYQQTPGQGLQFLFEYFSETQRNKGNFPGRFSGRQFSNSRSEMNVSTLELGDSALYLCASSMGRQSSTDTQYFGPGTRLTVL.

The V call is TRBV25-1, the J call TRBJ2-7; D uncertain. V lost 4 bases and J 3 bases, leaving 10 bases between the germline ends. The CDR3 has 13 residues. Per the germline V gene, CDR1 is MGHDK and CDR2 is SYGVNS. CDR3 bases: TGTGCCAGCAGTGGCCCCGACATCTACGAGCAGTACTTC. Protein: CASSGPDIYEQYF.

This clone was seen once. This chain uses TRBV18 with TRBJ1-1; no firm D call. Germline-derived CDR1 and CDR2 are KGHSH and LQKENI. This CDR3 region has 15 residues. V was trimmed by 1 base and J by 2 bases, leaving 11 bases between them. CDR3 nucleotide sequence: TGTGCCAGCTCACCACAAAAGAACCGTAACACTGAAGCTTTCTTT. It specifies CASSPQKNRNTEAFF.

Only one count was recorded for this clone. The chain couples TRBV28 to TRBJ2-6; D may be TRBD1 (6 bases). V was pared by 3 bases and J by 0 bases, with 15 bases between. CDR3 size: 18 residues. CDR1 MDHEN and CDR2 SYDVKM come from the germline V gene. The CDR3 region has the DNA TGTGCCAGCAGTTTTGGGGGCACACTGGTCTCTGGGGCCAACGTCCTGACTTTC. Translating it yields CASSFGGTLVSGANVLTF.

The J gene is TRBJ1-2, the V gene TRBV12-3 or TRBV12-4; perhaps TRBD1 as D (5 bases). This CDR3 spans 13 amino acids. The V and J ends lost 3 bases and 6 bases respectively, with 11 bases between them. CDR3 sequence: CASSLSTVNGYTF. The CDR3 region has the DNA TGTGCCAGCAGTTTGTCGACAGTTAATGGCTACACCTTC.

V is TRBV19 and J is TRBJ1-2; D remains ambiguous. CDR3 size: 11 residues. Trimming left V 5 bases short and J 13 bases short, with 14 bases between. Germline V gene sequence: CDR1 LNHDA, CDR2 SQIVND (reference sequence). This CDR3 is CASSPGLAGTF. CDR3 nucleotide sequence: TGTGCCAGTAGTCCGGGCCTGGCGGGCACCTTC.

This clone was recorded only once. V and J are TRBV5-1 and TRBJ2-5; either TRBD1 or TRBD2 may supply D (5 bases each). The germline V and J ends were trimmed by 9 bases and 0 bases, with 9 bases remaining between them. Germline values: CDR1 SGHRS, CDR2 YFSETQ. This CDR3 is 12 amino acids long. CDR3 residues: CATGTHQETQYF. The CDR3 DNA follows: TGCGCCACCGGGACGCACCAAGAGACCCAGTACTTC.

This chain links TRBV7-9 with TRBJ1-2; 8 positions agree with TRBD1. CDR3 length equals 15 residues. In germline, CDR1 is SEHNR, CDR2 FQNEAQ (reference sequence). V shed 4 bases, J shed 1 base, and the junction held 5 bases outside the gene matches. The CDR3 DNA sequence: TGTGCCAGCAGCTCAGGACAGGGTATTAACTATGGCTACACCTTC. Amino acids: CASSSGQGINYGYTF.

This chain joins TRBV4-1 and TRBJ2-7, with 12 bases lining up with TRBD1. This CDR3 has 16 amino acids. Germline V lookup: CDR1 MGHRA, CDR2 YSYEKL. With V trimmed by 3 bases and J by 6 bases, 9 bases remained unmatched. This chain's CDR3 is CASSHPPGQGAGEQYF. Written as DNA, the CDR3 is TGCGCCAGCAGCCACCCACCGGGACAGGGGGCCGGCGAGCAGTACTTC.

This chain joins TRBV7-3 and TRBJ2-1; 12 nucleotides align to TRBD2. J was trimmed by 5 bases and V by 5 bases; bases with no gene match: 4. Germline CDR1 is SGHTA and CDR2 is FQGTGA. The CDR3 runs 15 residues. Here the CDR3 DNA reads TGTGCCAGCAGCCCTTCTAGCGGGGGGGACAATGAGCAGTTCTTC. This translates into CASSPSSGGDNEQFF.